What follows are 9 T cell receptor beta chains derived from one specimen sequenced in a study of cytomegalovirus exposure and HLA in healthy donors. PCR involved 60 Vbeta and 13 Jbeta primers. Generated by immunoSEQ multiplex PCR, the TCRdb table keeps only in-frame clones and is missing some. The repertoire holds around 120,000 clones, with 74% as singletons. Sequencing was performed on PBMCs. The receptors shown here come from a middle-aged man in good health and CMV-seropositive.

This sequence joins TRBV5-1 and TRBJ2-7, with 10 bases matching TRBD1. The V segment lost 0 bases and the J segment 6 bases; nucleotides outside the gene matches: 6. This CDR3 region has 15 residues. CDR1 is SGHRS, CDR2 YFSETQ, per germline. The CDR3 DNA is TGCGCCAGCAGCTTGGCCCCCGGGACAGGGGTCGAGCAGTACTTC. Amino acid sequence: CASSLAPGTGVEQYF. The full variable domain, completed using reference TRBV5-1 and TRBJ2-7, is KAGVTQTPRYLIKTRGQQVTLSCSPISGHRSVSWYQQTPGQGLQFLFEYFSETQRNKGNFPGRFSGRQFSNSRSEMNVSTLELGDSALYLCASSLAPGTGVEQYFGPGTRLTVT.

The chain combines TRBV7-8 with TRBJ2-3; TRBD1 is a possible D gene (5 bases). The germline gives CDR1 SGHVS, CDR2 FQNEAQ. V was shortened by 8 bases and J by 2 bases, with 14 bases between the two germline ends. The CDR3 totals 14 residues. In DNA form, the CDR3 reads TGTGCCAGCGCGCTAGACAGCGTCACAGATACGCAGTATTTT. This gives the protein CASALDSVTDTQYF.

This chain joins TRBV4-2 and TRBJ2-3; the D gene is possibly TRBD2 (7 bases). The V end lost 2 bases, the J end lost 0 bases, and 18 bases lay between the germline ends. Germline V CDR1 and CDR2: LGHNA, YNFKEQ. The CDR3 is 18 residues long. CDR3 sequence: CASSQPPGGSSSTDTQYF. The CDR3 nucleotides read TGTGCCAGCAGCCAACCGCCGGGGGGCTCTAGCAGCACAGATACGCAGTATTTT.

This clone was found a few times. This chain uses TRBV4-1 with TRBJ2-7; TRBD2 is a possible D gene (7 bases). Germline-derived CDR1 and CDR2 are MGHRA and YSYEKL. V was pared by 1 base and J by 2 bases, with 18 bases between. CDR3 length: 17 residues. The CDR3 nucleotides are TGCGCCAGCAGCCAAGCCAGCGGGACACCGAATCCCTACGAGCAGTACTTC. It is translated as CASSQASGTPNPYEQYF.

V is TRBV18 and J is TRBJ2-5; 8 positions agree with TRBD1. CDR1 is KGHSH and CDR2 is LQKENI in the germline V gene. J lost 1 base, V lost 3 bases, and 1 base had no gene match. The CDR3 is made up of 14 amino acids. The DNA of the CDR3 is TGTGCCAGCTCACCGACAGGGGTCCAAGAGACCCAGTACTTC. It encodes CASSPTGVQETQYF.

This chain's CDR3 is CASSEARQGSTDTQYF. The CDR3 DNA follows: TGTGCCAGCAGTGAAGCGCGGCAGGGGAGCACAGATACGCAGTATTTT. The chain joins TRBV2 to TRBJ2-3; possibly TRBD1 for D (6 bases). Per germline, CDR1 SNHLY and CDR2 FYNNEI. V was cut by 0 bases and J by 0 bases, with 10 bases left in between. This CDR3 comprises 16 residues.

This clone turned up a few times. V usage is TRBV5-1 and J usage is TRBJ2-7, with a possible D match to TRBD1 (6 bases). Trimming pared 4 bases from V and 1 base from J, leaving 21 bases between. The CDR3 contains 17 residues. Germline V gives CDR1 SGHRS, CDR2 YFSETQ. The CDR3 sequence: CASSPWGRGRISYEQYF. The CDR3 coding sequence is TGCGCCAGCAGCCCTTGGGGGCGAGGGCGGATATCCTACGAGCAGTACTTC.

The chain couples TRBV11-3 to TRBJ2-7, with TRBD1 identical over 7 bases. This CDR3 spans 14 amino acids. V was clipped by 4 bases and J by 5 bases; unmatched bases: 8. Germline V lookup: CDR1 SGHNT, CDR2 YENEEA. Here the CDR3 reads CASSSPMGQNEQYF. The CDR3 coding sequence is TGTGCCAGCAGCTCTCCGATGGGACAGAACGAGCAGTACTTC.

The J gene is TRBJ1-5, the V gene TRBV6-6, with 9 bases fitting TRBD1. The CDR3 consists of 15 residues. CDR1 MNHNY and CDR2 SVGAGI come from the germline V gene (reference sequence). J lost 5 bases, V lost 5 bases, and 7 bases had no gene match. The CDR3 DNA sequence: TGTGCCAGCAGTATCTACAGGGGGCCATATCAGCCCCAGCATTTT. Encoded protein: CASSIYRGPYQPQHF.